These 12 T cell receptor beta chains were all obtained from the same sample, sequenced in a study of blood T cell repertoires in COVID-19. The table came from immunoSEQ multiplex PCR; TCRdb's copy has only in-frame clones and leaves some out. The table has tens of thousands of clones, roughly 79% seen once. Specimen: peripheral blood. These receptors came from a human donor in a cohort sampled during active COVID-19.

V gene TRBV4-1 combines with J gene TRBJ1-2; D not certain. Deletions cut 5 bases from V and 3 bases from J, with 7 bases between. This CDR3 contains 12 residues. The germline CDR1 and CDR2 sequences are MGHRA and YSYEKL. The CDR3 DNA reads TGCGCCAGCAGCTTAAATGACTATGGCTACACCTTC. The encoded protein is CASSLNDYGYTF.

The J gene is TRBJ2-5, the V gene TRBV30; the match to TRBD2 covers 11 bases. Germline V gene sequence: CDR1 GTSNPN, CDR2 SVGIG (reference sequence). Trimming cost V 1 base and J 5 bases; bases outside gene matches: 9. This CDR3 contains 16 residues. CDR3 in DNA: TGTGCCTGGAGTGGAAGACTAGCGGGGCCCCAGGAGACCCAGTACTTC. It is translated as CAWSGRLAGPQETQYF.

This clone was detected a few times. The rearrangement joins TRBV6-5 to TRBJ2-2, with 8 positions matching TRBD1. V lost 5 bases to trimming and J lost 3 bases; unmatched junction nucleotides: 2. The CDR3 contains 14 residues. From germline, CDR1 is MNHEY and CDR2 SVGAGI. This chain's CDR3 is CASSPRGHTGELFF. CDR3 nucleotides: TGTGCCAGCAGTCCCAGGGGGCACACCGGGGAGCTGTTTTTT.

The chain combines TRBV28 with TRBJ1-5, with D hard to call. The germline CDR1 and CDR2 sequences are MDHEN and SYDVKM. The CDR3 covers 14 residues. Deletions cut 3 bases from V and 7 bases from J, with 13 bases between. CDR3: CASSLGASRQPQHF. CDR3 nucleotides: TGTGCCAGCAGTTTGGGAGCCTCGAGGCAGCCCCAGCATTTT.

This rearrangement joins TRBV6-1 to TRBJ2-1; no reliable D call. Germline V lookup: CDR1 MNHNS, CDR2 SASEGT. This CDR3 has 13 residues. The V end was cut by 2 bases, the J end by 4 bases, with 6 bases between. The CDR3 DNA sequence: TGTGCCAGCAGTGAACAGGAATACAATGAGCAGTTCTTC. It specifies CASSEQEYNEQFF.

This chain uses TRBV7-3 with TRBJ2-5; 13 nucleotides line up with TRBD2. The CDR3 is made up of 15 amino acids. From germline, CDR1 is SGHTA and CDR2 FQGTGA. V lost 5 bases, J lost 4 bases, and 4 bases stayed unmatched. Here the CDR3 DNA reads TGTGCCAGCAGCCGGGGACTAGCGGGACCAGAGACCCAGTACTTC. Residues: CASSRGLAGPETQYF.

The chain uses TRBV3-1 (or the pseudogene TRBV3-2) and TRBJ2-2; 9 bases fit TRBD1. The V and J ends lost 8 bases and 7 bases, in that order; junction bases with no gene match: 11. Germline-derived CDR1 and CDR2 are LGHDT and YNNKEL (reference sequence). The length of the CDR3 is 15 residues. The chain's CDR3 is CASVLGQGVGGELFF. The CDR3 region has the DNA TGTGCCAGCGTCTTGGGACAGGGTGTCGGCGGGGAGCTGTTTTTT.

The rearrangement links TRBV5-6 to TRBJ1-4; weak D call: TRBD1 (5 bases). The CDR3 totals 15 residues. Germline assignment: CDR1 SGHDT and CDR2 YYEEEE. The V end lost 4 bases, the J end lost 8 bases, and 18 bases lay between the germline ends. Here the CDR3 DNA reads TGTGCCAGCAGCAGACGCGGGACCTCAGAGGAAAAACTGTTTTTT. This codes for CASSRRGTSEEKLFF.

V and J are TRBV7-9 and TRBJ1-4; maybe TRBD1 (6 bases). Trimming stripped 1 base from V and 7 bases from J, with 7 bases between. Germline loops: CDR1 SEHNR, CDR2 FQNEAQ (reference sequence). This CDR3 spans 13 amino acids. The CDR3 nucleotides read TGTGCCAGCAGCTTAGGGGGGCGTGAAAAACTGTTTTTT. This sequence encodes CASSLGGREKLFF.

A single count supports this clone. The rearrangement uses TRBV3-1 (or the pseudogene TRBV3-2) and TRBJ2-5; TRBD2 matches at 16 bases. CDR3 length: 17 residues. CDR1 is LGHDT, CDR2 YNNKEL, per germline (reference sequence). V lost 2 bases and J lost 6; bases outside the gene matches: 6. CDR3 protein: CASSQTGTSGGAKTQYF. The DNA of the CDR3 is TGTGCCAGCAGCCAAACCGGGACTAGCGGGGGGGCGAAGACCCAGTACTTC.

The V gene is TRBV5-1, the J gene TRBJ1-1, with TRBD1 as a possible D gene (5 bases). V gave up 4 bases and J gave up 1 base, with 8 bases separating them. The CDR3 contains 13 residues. The V gene's germline CDR1 is SGHRS and CDR2 YFSETQ. For the CDR3, the DNA is TGCGCCAGCAGCCTAGGGGAGAACACTGAAGCTTTCTTT. As protein: CASSLGENTEAFF.

Remarks on this clone: Other nucleotide sequences from this sample produce the same CDR3. The rearrangement uses TRBV6-1 and TRBJ2-7; perhaps TRBD1 as D (7 bases). With 0 bases removed from V and 1 base from J, the gap between germline ends came to 13 bases. The CDR3 is 16 amino acids. CDR1 is MNHNS, CDR2 SASEGT, per germline. In nucleotides, the CDR3 is TGTGCCAGCAGTGAAGCCGGAGGGACAGAATCCTACGAGCAGTACTTC. Residues: CASSEAGGTESYEQYF.